One sample yielded the 24 T cell receptor beta chains listed below, sequenced in a study of blood T cell repertoires in COVID-19. The protocol was immunoSEQ multiplex PCR, while the TCRdb copy is restricted to in-frame clones and leaves out a portion. This repertoire shows approximately 390,000 clones, around 87% found once; its top ten account for roughly 10%. The sequencing input was PBMCs or T cells enriched from blood (not recorded which). These receptors were obtained from a woman aged 45-60 years who had recovered from COVID-19.

The chain recombines TRBV7-9 with TRBJ2-5; 7 bases align to TRBD1. Per germline, CDR1 SEHNR and CDR2 FQNEAQ (reference sequence). CDR3 length equals 14 residues. V dropped 8 bases and J dropped 5; count of bases not matched to a gene: 11. As DNA, the CDR3 is TGTGCCAGCTCCAGGACAGGAATATATGAGACCCAGTACTTC. Its protein is CASSRTGIYETQYF.

This chain links TRBV3-1 (or the pseudogene TRBV3-2) with TRBJ1-2; D unclear. CDR3 length: 15 residues. Germline V CDR1 and CDR2: LGHDT, YNNKEL (reference sequence). V gave up 0 bases and J gave up 4 bases, with 12 bases separating them. The CDR3 DNA follows: TGTGCCAGCAGCCAAGATGGATCGGGTTTCTATGGCTACACCTTC. It translates to CASSQDGSGFYGYTF.

As regards this clone: An end of the junction does not agree with germline; a read error may underlie this. The chain couples TRBV7-7 to TRBJ2-1; D perhaps matches TRBD1 (5 bases). The CDR3 totals 13 residues. Germline CDR1 is SSHAT and CDR2 is FNYEAQ (reference sequence). CDR3: CASSFAGLGEQFF. The CDR3 coding sequence is TGTGCTAGCAGCTTTGCAGGGTTGGGGGAGCAGTTCTTC.

The CDR3 sequence is CASSQGGGSYEQYF. For the CDR3, the DNA is TGTGCCAGCAGCCAAGGCGGGGGATCCTACGAGCAGTACTTC. The V call is TRBV3-1 (or the pseudogene TRBV3-2), the J call TRBJ2-7, with 7 nucleotides matching TRBD2. The CDR3 has 14 residues. Germline CDR1 and CDR2: LGHDT and YNNKEL (reference sequence). V dropped 1 base and J dropped 1; count of bases not matched to a gene: 1.

The chain is built from TRBV6-5 and TRBJ1-5; D not resolved. From germline, CDR1 is MNHEY and CDR2 SVGAGI. Trimming cost V 5 bases and J 0 bases, with 11 bases left between them. The length of the CDR3 is 15 residues. The CDR3 here is CASSLSEASNQPQHF. For the CDR3, the DNA is TGTGCCAGCAGTCTCAGCGAGGCTAGCAATCAGCCCCAGCATTTT.

The J gene is TRBJ1-1, the V gene TRBV5-1; tentatively, D is TRBD1 (6 bases). V lost 0 bases to trimming and J lost 7 bases, with 13 bases between them. The CDR3 consists of 14 residues. Per the germline V gene, CDR1 is SGHRS and CDR2 is YFSETQ. DNA of the CDR3: TGCGCCAGCAGCTTGGGGATGGGGGCTGATGAAGCTTTCTTT. Translating it yields CASSLGMGADEAFF.

This rearrangement joins TRBV12-3 or TRBV12-4 to TRBJ2-3; tentatively, D is TRBD2 (5 bases). This CDR3 spans 13 amino acids. V was shortened by 6 bases and J by 2 bases, with 9 bases between the two germline ends. The CDR3 loop is CASSLRDTDTQYF. In nucleotides, the CDR3 is TGTGCCAGCAGCCTACGGGACACAGATACGCAGTATTTT.

The chain couples TRBV4-1 to TRBJ2-5; D possibly corresponds to TRBD1 (5 bases). V was shortened by 5 bases and J by 5 bases, with 12 bases between the two germline ends. The CDR3 extends over 13 amino acids. Germline lookup yields CDR1 MGHRA and CDR2 YSYEKL. CDR3 DNA sequence: TGCGCCAGCAGCTTAGGGGCGCGGGAGACCCAGTACTTC. Translating gives CASSLGARETQYF.

In DNA, the CDR3 is TGTGCCAGCAGCGGACGGACAGGAGGCACTGAAGCTTTCTTT. It codes for CASSGRTGGTEAFF. The chain is built from TRBV3-1 (or the pseudogene TRBV3-2) and TRBJ1-1; TRBD1 agrees at 7 bases. Unmatched junction bases numbered 7, after V lost 5 bases and J lost 4 bases. In germline, CDR1 is LGHDT, CDR2 YNNKEL (reference sequence). The length of the CDR3 is 14 residues.

This rearrangement joins TRBV6-5 to TRBJ1-6, with 11 bases fitting TRBD1. The CDR3 contains 14 residues. Trimming at V came to 5 bases and at J to 10 bases, leaving 4 bases not matched to a gene. Germline CDR1 is MNHEY and CDR2 is SVGAGI. The CDR3 DNA follows: TGTGCCAGCAGTACCGGGACAGGGGGGTCACCCCTCCACTTT. Protein product: CASSTGTGGSPLHF.

V is TRBV3-1 (or the pseudogene TRBV3-2) and J is TRBJ1-2, with a possible D match to TRBD1 (6 bases). Germline V gene data show CDR1 as LGHDT and CDR2 as YNNKEL (reference sequence). The CDR3 length is 15 residues. V shed 5 bases and J shed 5 bases, with 18 bases lying between them. CDR3 region: CASSATGQPSYGYTF. The CDR3 bases are TGTGCCAGCAGCGCAACAGGGCAGCCCTCGTATGGCTACACCTTC.

The chain combines TRBV19 with TRBJ2-1; 9 bases are shared with TRBD1. Trimming took 7 bases from V and 2 from J; bases not matched to a gene: 6. The CDR3 has 15 amino acids. In germline, CDR1 is LNHDA, CDR2 SQIVND (reference sequence). This chain's CDR3 is CASNPRDRAYNEQFF. CDR3 sequence (DNA): TGTGCCAGTAACCCCCGGGACAGGGCCTACAATGAGCAGTTCTTC.

The chain couples TRBV18 to TRBJ1-5; D is unclear. This CDR3 has 16 amino acids. Trimming took 2 bases from V and 5 from J, leaving 16 bases between them. The V gene's germline CDR1 is KGHSH and CDR2 LQKENI. Here the CDR3 reads CASSPIAGSFHQPQHF. DNA for the CDR3: TGTGCCAGCTCACCAATCGCAGGTTCGTTTCATCAGCCCCAGCATTTT.

In its sample, this clone was seen a few times. This rearrangement joins TRBV9 to TRBJ2-2, with 9 bases aligning to TRBD1. The junction had 4 bases not matched to a gene; V was cut back by 1 base and J by 6 bases. Germline CDR1 is SGDLS and CDR2 is YYNGEE. This CDR3 has 15 residues. The CDR3 coding sequence is TGTGCCAGCAGCGTAACAGGGGGCGCGGCCGGGGAGCTGTTTTTT. This codes for CASSVTGGAAGELFF. Supplemented by reference TRBV9 and TRBJ2-2, the full variable domain reads DSGVTQTPKHLITATGQRVTLRCSPRSGDLSVYWYQQSLDQGLQFLIQYYNGEERAKGNILERFSAQQFPDLHSELNLSSLELGDSALYFCASSVTGGAAGELFFGEGSRLTVL.

This chain joins TRBV2 and TRBJ1-6; 7 bases line up with TRBD1. The V segment lost 6 bases and the J segment 2 bases; nucleotides outside the gene matches: 7. The CDR3 length is 16 residues. Per the germline V gene, CDR1 is SNHLY and CDR2 is FYNNEI. CDR3 sequence (DNA): TGTGCCAGCAGAAAAGGAGGGGGCGCCTATAATTCACCCCTCCACTTT. Amino acids: CASRKGGGAYNSPLHF.

CDR3 nucleotide sequence: TGTGCCAACACATTAAAGACAGGGATAACCTACGAGCAGTACTTC. Protein sequence: CANTLKTGITYEQYF. The V and J genes are TRBV2 and TRBJ2-7; TRBD1 aligns across 7 bases. V trimming: 10 bases; J trimming: 2 bases; junction bases outside the gene matches: 14. The CDR3 contains 15 residues. CDR1 is SNHLY, CDR2 FYNNEI, per germline.

The J gene is TRBJ2-2, the V gene TRBV9; possibly TRBD2 for D (6 bases). From germline, CDR1 is SGDLS and CDR2 YYNGEE. Trimming removed 0 bases from V and 5 bases from J, with 14 bases in between. This CDR3 spans 16 amino acids. The CDR3 sequence: CASSVGPGEVTGELFF. The CDR3 region has the DNA TGTGCCAGCAGCGTAGGACCGGGGGAGGTAACCGGGGAGCTGTTTTTT. Full variable domain (remainder filled in from reference TRBV9 and TRBJ2-2): DSGVTQTPKHLITATGQRVTLRCSPRSGDLSVYWYQQSLDQGLQFLIQYYNGEERAKGNILERFSAQQFPDLHSELNLSSLELGDSALYFCASSVGPGEVTGELFFGEGSRLTVL.

This clone came up once. The rearrangement links TRBV27 to TRBJ1-2, with 10 bases that match TRBD1. The CDR3 loop spans 15 amino acids. CDR1 and CDR2 from the germline V gene are MNHEY and SMNVEV (reference sequence). The V gene end was trimmed by 0 bases and the J gene end by 4 bases; junction bases not matched to a gene: 2. CDR3 in amino acids: CASSLSGQGFYGYTF. CDR3 coding DNA: TGTGCCAGCAGTTTATCGGGACAGGGGTTCTATGGCTACACCTTC.

This chain connects TRBV7-2 to TRBJ1-2; possible D gene TRBD1, 5 bases. Germline V CDR1 and CDR2: SGHTA, FQGNSA. This CDR3 comprises 15 residues. V was shortened by 5 bases and J by 8 bases, with 21 bases between the two germline ends. In nucleotides, the CDR3 is TGTGCCAGCAGCCAACTCGCGCAGGGAATCCCCGGCTACACCTTC. Translating it yields CASSQLAQGIPGYTF.

This chain joins TRBV11-2 and TRBJ2-7; possible D gene TRBD2, 6 bases. CDR3 length: 15 amino acids. From germline, CDR1 is SGHAT and CDR2 FQNNGV. The V end was cut by 6 bases, the J end by 1 base, with 16 bases between. The CDR3 loop reads CASRSMEGISYEQYF. The CDR3 DNA reads TGTGCCAGCAGGTCTATGGAGGGGATTTCCTACGAGCAGTACTTC.

The V and J genes are TRBV7-9 and TRBJ2-7; D uncertain. The CDR3 runs to 14 residues. V dropped 3 bases and J dropped 4 bases, with 13 bases sitting between them. Germline values: CDR1 SEHNR, CDR2 FQNEAQ (reference sequence). This chain's CDR3 is CASSFNDIVYEQYF. The DNA of the CDR3 is TGTGCCAGCAGCTTCAACGACATCGTGTACGAGCAGTACTTC.

The rearrangement joins TRBV7-9 to TRBJ2-7; no firm D call. Trimming removed 0 bases at V and 6 bases at J, with 3 bases between. The germline V gene encodes CDR1 SEHNR and CDR2 FQNEAQ (reference sequence). CDR3 size: 11 residues. CDR3 in DNA: TGTGCCAGCAGCTTAGCTCTCGAGCAGTACTTC. Amino acids: CASSLALEQYF.

The sample holds a few counts of this clone. The V call is TRBV30, the J call TRBJ2-2; D remains unclear. V was shortened by 0 bases and J by 6 bases, with 8 bases between the two germline ends. Germline CDR1 is GTSNPN and CDR2 is SVGIG (reference sequence). This CDR3 has 13 amino acids. CDR3 in amino acids: CAWSVLVSGELFF. CDR3 nucleotide sequence: TGTGCCTGGAGTGTACTGGTCTCCGGGGAGCTGTTTTTT. Based on the CDR3 plus reference TRBV30 and TRBJ2-2, the full variable domain is SQTIHQWPATLVQPVGSPLSLECTVEGTSNPNLYWYRQAAGRGLQLLFYSVGIGQISSEVPQNLSASRPQDRQFILSSKKLLLSDSGFYLCAWSVLVSGELFFGEGSRLTVL.

This clone was counted once. The chain couples TRBV4-3 to TRBJ2-3; TRBD2 matches 7 bases. This CDR3 has 14 amino acids. Looked up from germline, CDR1 is LGHNA and CDR2 is YSLEER. V lost 6 bases, J lost 2 bases, and 5 bases stayed unmatched. The CDR3 region has the DNA TGCGCCAGCAGAGCGGGATTTAACACAGATACGCAGTATTTT. Encoded protein: CASRAGFNTDTQYF.